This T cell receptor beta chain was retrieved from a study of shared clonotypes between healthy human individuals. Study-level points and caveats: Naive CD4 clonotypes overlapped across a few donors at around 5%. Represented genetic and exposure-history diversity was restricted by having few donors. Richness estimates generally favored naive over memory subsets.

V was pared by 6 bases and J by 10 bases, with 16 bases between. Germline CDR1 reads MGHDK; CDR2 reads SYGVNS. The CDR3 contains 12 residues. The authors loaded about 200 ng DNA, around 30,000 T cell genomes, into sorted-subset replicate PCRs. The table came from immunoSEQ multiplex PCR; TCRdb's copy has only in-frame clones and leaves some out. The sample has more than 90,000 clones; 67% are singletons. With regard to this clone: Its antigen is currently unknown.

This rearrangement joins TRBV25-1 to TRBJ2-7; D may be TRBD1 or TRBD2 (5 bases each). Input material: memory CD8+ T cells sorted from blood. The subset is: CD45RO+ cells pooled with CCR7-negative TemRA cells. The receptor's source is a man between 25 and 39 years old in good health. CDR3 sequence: CASSKASGDQYF. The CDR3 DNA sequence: TGTGCCAGCAGCAAAGCTTCTGGGGACCAGTACTTC.